The rows below give T cell receptor beta chains drawn from one sample of a study of T-cell reconstitution after alpha-beta-depleted transplantation in children. TCRdb re-analysed the PCR reads in MiXCR, keeping a single row per CDR3 protein. The table has fewer than 550,000 distinct CDR3 sequences, roughly 16% seen once. Source: PBMCs, mostly from graft donor cells, taken 360 days after TCRalphabeta/CD19-depleted stem cell transplant. The receptors here all came from a boy younger than two who had a stem cell transplant for Wiskott-Aldrich syndrome, so the T cells may come from the graft donor. The CDR3 runs from the conserved cysteine through the conserved F or W. A D gene is named only where the DNA matches it firmly. Some rows have no size entry. The others give once, few or many, or a class for an expanded clone.

cdr3_aa cdr3_nt clone_size d_call j_call v_call
CASKAGEWYDEQFF TGTGCCAGCAAAGCGGGAGAGTGGTACGATGAGCAGTTCTTC many TRBD2 TRBJ2-1 TRBV2
CASSLRGWRTGDYEQYF TGTGCCAGCAGTTTACGGGGTTGGAGGACAGGGGACTACGAGCAGTACTTC few TRBD1 TRBJ2-7 TRBV27
CATRRTTLGDQYF TGTGCCACCAGGAGGACTACCCTTGGGGACCAGTACTTC NA NA TRBJ2-5 TRBV15
CASSPRMNLLVEQYF TGTGCCAGCTCACCCAGGATGAACTTACTTGTAGAGCAGTACTTC NA NA TRBJ2-7 TRBV18
CASSSGTSVYNEQFF TGTGCCAGCAGTTCCGGGACTAGCGTGTACAATGAGCAGTTCTTC NA TRBD2 TRBJ2-1 TRBV12-3/TRBV12-4
CASSLLSGGRYEQYF TGTGCCAGCAGCTTGTTATCCGGGGGCCGCTACGAGCAGTACTTC NA NA TRBJ2-7 TRBV11-2
CASSESLGLANNEQFF TGTGCCAGCAGTGAATCCTTGGGACTAGCCAACAATGAGCAGTTCTTC NA TRBD2 TRBJ2-1 TRBV25-1
CASSFYSQGTGELFF TGTGCCAGCAGTTTTTACTCCCAGGGCACCGGGGAGCTGTTTTTT few NA TRBJ2-2 TRBV27
CATSDHRDSTDTQYF TGTGCCACCAGTGATCACCGGGACAGCACAGATACGCAGTATTTT few NA TRBJ2-3 TRBV24-1
CASSPTGYQPQHF TGTGCCAGCAGTCCGACAGGGTATCAGCCCCAGCATTTT few TRBD1 TRBJ1-5 TRBV2
CAISELPSQETQYF TGTGCCATCAGTGAGCTTCCTAGCCAAGAGACCCAGTACTTC many NA TRBJ2-5 TRBV10-3
CSARGGAGANVLTF TGCAGTGCTAGAGGAGGGGCTGGGGCCAACGTCCTGACTTTC NA NA TRBJ2-6 TRBV20-1